This TCR beta chain appears in the sequencing data of a study of T cell changes during pregnancy in multiple sclerosis. The CDR3 runs 16 residues. The germline CDR1 and CDR2 sequences are SGHRS and YFSETQ. The V and J ends lost 0 bases and 2 bases, in that order; junction bases with no gene match: 1. Generated by immunoSEQ multiplex PCR, the TCRdb table keeps only in-frame clones and is missing some. The data hold fewer than 150,000 clones, with 90% to 98% observed a single time. This receptor was taken from a female donor with multiple sclerosis, enrolled in a pregnancy study. Sequencing used peripheral blood, obtained after pregnancy. This rearrangement joins TRBV5-1 to TRBJ2-6, with 8 bases matching TRBD1. The CDR3 spells CASSLGTGTGANVLTF. CDR3 coding DNA: TGCGCCAGCAGCTTGGGGACAGGGACTGGGGCCAACGTCCTGACTTTC.